This record looks at one TCR beta chain sequence and its context. Germline V gene data show CDR1 as SGHTS and CDR2 as YDEGEE. The CDR3 is 13 amino acids. Deletions cut 4 bases from V and 8 bases from J, with 13 bases between. The sample originates from a study of T cell changes during pregnancy in multiple sclerosis. Method: immunoSEQ multiplex PCR; TCRdb's copy keeps in-frame clones and lacks some. The sample holds about 40,000 clones; 90% to 95% are singletons and the top ten take approximately 1.7%. The source material was peripheral blood, sampled in the third trimester of pregnancy. J is TRBJ2-1 and V is TRBV5-8; D is possibly TRBD1 (5 bases). This receptor was identified in a female donor with multiple sclerosis, enrolled in a pregnancy study. The CDR3 protein is CASSLDSYHEQFF. For the CDR3, the DNA is TGTGCCAGCAGCCTCGACAGTTACCATGAGCAGTTCTTC. Supplemented by reference TRBV5-8 and TRBJ2-1, the full variable domain reads EAGVTQSPTHLIKTRGQQATLRCSPISGHTSVYWYQQALGLGLQFLLWYDEGEERNRGNFPPRFSGRQFPNYSSELNVNALELEDSALYLCASSLDSYHEQFFGPGTRLTVL.